The next 2 T cell receptor beta chains were all read from a single sample in a study of CD8 T cells in Susac syndrome. Random-hexamer reverse transcription was applied to about 0.45 to 1 ug RNA. TCRdb reprocessed the immunoSEQ multiplex PCR reads with MiXCR, giving one entry per CDR3 protein. In the table there are over 130,000 distinct CDR3 sequences, approximately 95% of which are singletons. The sample was CD4+ T cells from PBMCs. These receptors were collected from a human donor with Susac syndrome.

The chain carries TRBV20-1 and TRBJ1-6; possibly TRBD1 for D (6 bases). This CDR3 has 16 residues. Germline CDR1 DFQATT, CDR2 SNEGSKA (reference sequence). The germline V and J ends were trimmed by 1 base and 7 bases, with 17 bases remaining between them. In nucleotides, the CDR3 is TGCAGTGCTAGAGTTTCAGGGGCCGCTTTAAATTCACCCCTCCACTTT. Its protein is CSARVSGAALNSPLHF.

This clonotype appeared once. This chain joins TRBV21-1 and TRBJ2-2; the D call in the table, TRBD2, was not verified against the DNA. TRBV21-1 is a recognized pseudogene. CDR3 size: 18 residues. CDR3 protein: CASSRGILRVLNTGELFF. The DNA for the CDR3 is TGTGCCAGCAGCCGAGGAATTTTGAGGGTCCTTAACACCGGGGAGCTGTTTTTT.